A selection of T cell receptor beta chains follows, all from one sample in a study of control samples from healthy donors and cancer patients. Generated by immunoSEQ multiplex PCR, the TCRdb table keeps only in-frame clones and is missing some. This table has tens of thousands of clones, around 93% appearing once. Sequencing used PBMCs. The receptors originated from a woman between 40 and 50 years old with head and neck cancer. Both conserved end residues are part of each CDR3. The order of the fields is CDR3 DNA, CDR3 protein, D gene, J gene, clone size, V gene. The D gene is left open where the match is weak. Clone sizes are given selectively: once, few, many, or a class where the clone is expanded.

cdr3_nt: TGTGCCACTACCGGACTAGAGGGGGAAACCCAGTACTTC
cdr3_aa: CATTGLEGETQYF
d_call: -
j_call: TRBJ2-5
clone_size: -
v_call: TRBV2

cdr3_nt: TGTGCCAGCAGCTTAGAGGGGCGGGCGAACACTGAAGCTTTCTTT
cdr3_aa: CASSLEGRANTEAFF
d_call: -
j_call: TRBJ1-1
clone_size: few
v_call: TRBV7-2

cdr3_nt: TGTGCCACCAGCAGAGATTCTGACCGCTATGGGCCCCAGCATTTT
cdr3_aa: CATSRDSDRYGPQHF
d_call: -
j_call: TRBJ1-5
clone_size: -
v_call: TRBV15

cdr3_nt: TGTGCCAGCACCCCCCTAGGGGGGGGGTACGAGCAGTACTTC
cdr3_aa: CASTPLGGGYEQYF
d_call: -
j_call: TRBJ2-7
clone_size: once
v_call: TRBV6-5

cdr3_nt: TGTGCCAGCAGCTTAGGGTCGAACACTGAAGCTTTCTTT
cdr3_aa: CASSLGSNTEAFF
d_call: -
j_call: TRBJ1-1
clone_size: once
v_call: TRBV13

cdr3_nt: TGTGCCAGCTCGACGCGGGAGACCCAGTACTTC
cdr3_aa: CASSTRETQYF
d_call: -
j_call: TRBJ2-5
clone_size: -
v_call: TRBV25-1

cdr3_nt: TGCGCCACCTTGACCACCGGACAGGGTCTTTCTGGGGCCAACGTCCTGACTTTC
cdr3_aa: CATLTTGQGLSGANVLTF
d_call: TRBD1
j_call: TRBJ2-6
clone_size: -
v_call: TRBV10-2

cdr3_nt: TGTGCCAGCAGAAAGGACAGTAGGGCGGCTGGCTACACCTTC
cdr3_aa: CASRKDSRAAGYTF
d_call: -
j_call: TRBJ1-2
clone_size: once
v_call: TRBV6-6

cdr3_nt: TGTGCCAGCAACAGAGGAGGGGTGAACAATCAGCCCCAGCATTTT
cdr3_aa: CASNRGGVNNQPQHF
d_call: -
j_call: TRBJ1-5
clone_size: -
v_call: TRBV6-5

cdr3_nt: TGTGCCAGCAGCCAAGGGGGATACTACGAGCAGTACTTC
cdr3_aa: CASSQGGYYEQYF
d_call: -
j_call: TRBJ2-7
clone_size: -
v_call: TRBV3-1/TRBV3-2